These T cell receptor beta chains were read from a single sample in a study of control samples from healthy donors and cancer patients. TCRdb keeps only in-frame clones here, not all; method: immunoSEQ multiplex PCR. The sample records 55,000 to 75,000 clones, more than 75% being singletons. The specimen sequenced was PBMCs. The receptors come from a woman aged 45 to 65 with head and neck cancer. CDR3s include the opening cysteine and the closing phenylalanine or tryptophan. The order of the fields is D gene, V gene, J gene, clone size, CDR3 protein, CDR3 DNA. The D gene is left open where the match is weak. For some rows the clone size is stated as once, few or many, or as a class when expanded; others skip it.

-	TRBV5-1	TRBJ1-2	-	CASSPTGPRYTF	TGCGCCAGCAGCCCAACCGGGCCCCGCTACACCTTC
-	TRBV21-1	TRBJ2-7	-	CASSKRGLRPYEQYF	TGTGCCAGCAGCAAACGGGGACTCAGACCCTACGAGCAGTACTTC
-	TRBV29-1	TRBJ2-5	-	CSVEGRGFETQYF	TGCAGCGTTGAGGGCAGGGGATTTGAGACCCAGTACTTC
-	TRBV30	TRBJ1-2	-	CACHGGNYGYTF	TGTGCCTGCCACGGGGGTAACTATGGCTACACCTTC
-	TRBV7-6	TRBJ2-3	once	CASSLATGSTDTQYF	TGTGCCAGCAGCTTAGCGACGGGGAGCACAGATACGCAGTATTTT
TRBD1	TRBV4-3	TRBJ1-2	-	CASSPTDRGYGYTF	TGCGCCAGCAGCCCGACCGACAGGGGCTATGGCTACACCTTC
-	TRBV3-1/TRBV3-2	TRBJ1-2	-	CASSPSLDYGYTF	TGTGCCAGCAGCCCCTCGTTAGACTATGGCTACACCTTC
TRBD1	TRBV7-2	TRBJ1-5	few	CASSPLTGEGNQPQHF	TGTGCCAGCAGCCCTTTGACAGGGGAGGGCAATCAGCCCCAGCATTTT
-	TRBV7-8	TRBJ1-5	-	CASSFGDTNQPQHF	TGTGCCAGCAGCTTTGGGGACACAAATCAGCCCCAGCATTTT
-	TRBV5-1	TRBJ1-1	-	CASSLAGTTEAFF	TGCGCCAGCAGCTTGGCCGGGACCACTGAAGCTTTCTTT
TRBD2	TRBV3-1/TRBV3-2	TRBJ2-5	-	CASSQEPPGRRYSGGVQETQYF	TGTGCCAGCAGCCAAGAGCCCCCCGGGCGTCGCTATAGCGGGGGGGTCCAAGAGACCCAGTACTTC
-	TRBV6-5	TRBJ1-1	-	CASSYSMGGVTEAFF	TGTGCCAGCAGTTACTCGATGGGGGGAGTCACTGAAGCTTTCTTT
TRBD1	TRBV7-8	TRBJ1-2	-	CASSAPGTGVPYGYTF	TGTGCCAGCAGCGCCCCCGGGACAGGAGTCCCCTATGGCTACACCTTC
-	TRBV6-5	TRBJ1-6	-	CATQLSSSYNSPLHF	TGTGCCACTCAGTTGTCAAGCTCCTATAATTCACCCCTCCACTTT
-	TRBV10-3	TRBJ1-5	-	CAIARTPNQPQHF	TGTGCCATCGCCCGGACACCCAATCAGCCCCAGCATTTT
-	TRBV6-1	TRBJ1-2	-	CASSEDTFSGGGGYTF	TGTGCCAGCAGTGAAGACACATTTTCGGGGGGGGGTGGCTACACCTTC
-	TRBV11-2	TRBJ2-2	-	CASSLAPLGELFF	TGTGCCAGCAGCTTGGCCCCCTTAGGGGAGCTGTTTTTT
-	TRBV6-5	TRBJ2-2	-	CATNRLRDTGELFF	TGTGCCACCAACAGGCTACGGGACACCGGGGAGCTGTTTTTT
TRBD1	TRBV6-1	TRBJ2-2	once	CASRLGPGGTGELFF	TGTGCCAGCCGCTTAGGGCCAGGGGGTACCGGGGAGCTGTTTTTT
TRBD1	TRBV4-1	TRBJ2-7	-	CASSHPGQGYEQYF	TGCGCCAGCAGCCACCCCGGACAGGGGTACGAGCAGTACTTC
TRBD1	TRBV14	TRBJ1-2	few	CASSDGQGKAYGYTF	TGTGCCAGCAGCGACGGACAGGGGAAGGCCTATGGCTACACCTTC
-	TRBV24-1	TRBJ2-2	-	CATSDLRGATGELFF	TGTGCCACCAGTGATTTGCGGGGGGCGACCGGGGAGCTGTTTTTT
TRBD1	TRBV6-2/TRBV6-3	TRBJ1-5	-	CASSYRTGPHQPQHF	TGTGCCAGCAGTTACCGGACAGGGCCTCATCAGCCCCAGCATTTT
-	TRBV6-5	TRBJ1-1	-	CASTTSFNTEAFF	TGTGCCAGCACGACCTCTTTTAACACTGAAGCTTTCTTT
-	TRBV7-8	TRBJ1-1	-	CASSLDGRGGAFF	TGTGCCAGCAGCTTAGACGGGCGAGGAGGGGCTTTCTTT
-	TRBV6-6	TRBJ2-5	-	CASSLDRTSWLYQETQYF	TGTGCCAGCAGTCTCGACCGGACTTCCTGGCTGTACCAAGAGACCCAGTACTTC
TRBD1	TRBV19	TRBJ2-7	-	CASRTGTGGVYEQYF	TGTGCCAGTAGAACCGGGACAGGGGGCGTCTACGAGCAGTACTTC
-	TRBV4-3	TRBJ2-7	-	CASSQDYSYEQYF	TGCGCCAGCAGCCAAGATTATTCCTACGAGCAGTACTTC
-	TRBV7-2	TRBJ1-6	-	CASSKPGPIIPLHF	TGTGCCAGCAGCAAACCCGGGCCGATCATCCCCCTCCACTTT
TRBD1	TRBV18	TRBJ1-1	few	CASSPGQATEAFF	TGTGCCAGCTCGCCCGGACAGGCCACGGAAGCTTTCTTT
TRBD2	TRBV3-1/TRBV3-2	TRBJ2-2	-	CASSLLAVNTGELFF	TGTGCCAGCAGCCTTCTAGCGGTGAACACCGGGGAGCTGTTTTTT